This T cell receptor beta chain was retrieved from a study of long-term antiretroviral therapy in people with HIV. Study-level results: Repertoire composition at all time points was dominated by clones that had expanded before ART.

Samples were assayed with immunoSEQ v3.0 at survey level. Here immunoSEQ multiplex PCR was the method, and the copy in TCRdb shows in-frame clones only, minus some. The sample lists approximately 32,000 clones, 75% to 85% occurring once. A note on this clone: Its target is unknown.

The length of the CDR3 is 13 residues. In germline, CDR1 is LNHDA, CDR2 SQIVND (reference sequence). The V gene lost 5 bases and the J gene lost 6 bases, with 11 bases spanning the gap. This TCR derives from a man between 18 and 35 years old with HIV. This chain uses TRBV19 with TRBJ1-5, with a tentative D call TRBD1 (5 bases). This specimen consisted of unsorted PBMCs, obtained 0.3 years after starting antiretroviral therapy. The CDR3 reads CASSATGVQPQHF. As DNA, the CDR3 is TGTGCCAGTAGTGCGACGGGGGTTCAGCCCCAGCATTTT.